The 25 T cell receptor beta chains below come from one sample, sequenced in a study of vaccination and CD4 T cells after COVID-19 (dated by TCRdb to between 2020 and 2023). Their specific antigens are unknown. The treatment or condition label here, explained by the study, means: roughly 10-day PBMC culture with coronavirus spike peptide pools or control peptides (ViraFEST assay). The library was generated by PCR. Sequencing was carried out with an Illumina iSeq 100. TCR sequencing of DNA from cultured CD4+ T cells used the Oncomine TCR Beta short-read assay at the Johns Hopkins FTIC core. TCRdb reprocessing: public reads trimmed at Q25 with fastp, clones called with MiXCR, in-frame beta chains kept. Rows are combined by CDR3 protein, so each entry shows the most common genes and DNA. The sample records roughly 10,000 distinct CDR3 sequences, roughly 26% of which are singletons. About a quarter of the sample belongs to the ten largest clones.

Sequencing was performed on cultured CD4+ T cells from blood. The receptors originated from a human donor with COVID-19.

The V gene is TRBV6-2 or TRBV6-3, the J gene TRBJ2-3; perhaps TRBD2 as D (7 bases). Germline V gene data show CDR1 as MNHEY and CDR2 as SVGEGT. The CDR3 is 15 amino acids. The V gene lost 7 bases and the J gene lost 2 bases, with 16 bases spanning the gap. The CDR3 is CASTEGGGPTDTQYF. The CDR3, as DNA: TGTGCCAGCACAGAAGGCGGGGGCCCCACAGATACGCAGTATTTT.

The genes are TRBV20-1 and TRBJ1-6; no clear D. The germline V and J ends were trimmed by 5 bases and 14 bases, with 22 bases remaining between them. Germline CDR1 DFQATT, CDR2 SNEGSKA (reference sequence). The length of the CDR3 is 14 residues. In DNA form, the CDR3 reads TGCAGTGCTGGAGCGGACGAGGCGAAATTGACCCTCCACTTT. Translated: CSAGADEAKLTLHF.

CDR3 coding DNA: TGTGCCAGCAGCGTGGTGAACACTGAAGCTTTCTTT. Its translation: CASSVVNTEAFF. V gene TRBV9 combines with J gene TRBJ1-1; D is unresolved. This CDR3 contains 12 residues. CDR1 is SGDLS and CDR2 is YYNGEE in the germline V gene. Trimming pared 2 bases from V and 0 bases from J, leaving 2 bases between.

The gene calls are TRBV19 and TRBJ2-5; TRBD1 is a possible D gene (5 bases). Germline-derived CDR1 and CDR2 are LNHDA and SQIVND (reference sequence). This CDR3 region has 22 residues. Trimming took 1 base from V and 1 from J, leaving 31 bases between them. CDR3 amino acids: CASSIGGVGQGLVRWFQETQYF. The DNA of the CDR3 is TGTGCCAGTAGTATAGGTGGAGTTGGTCAGGGCTTGGTACGGTGGTTCCAAGAGACCCAGTACTTC.

V gene TRBV25-1 combines with J gene TRBJ1-2, with D unclear. The CDR3 totals 13 residues. Per the germline V gene, CDR1 is MGHDK and CDR2 is SYGVNS. The ends were cut back, 3 bases at V and 4 bases at J, with 9 bases in the middle. This chain's CDR3 is CASSDQAFYGYTF. In DNA, the CDR3 is TGTGCCAGCAGTGATCAAGCGTTCTATGGCTACACCTTC.

By share of the sample, this clonotype is large (0.1 to 1%). The V gene is TRBV7-2, the J gene TRBJ2-5, with D perhaps matching TRBD2 (5 bases). Looked up from germline, CDR1 is SGHTA and CDR2 is FQGNSA. The CDR3 has 15 amino acids. With 3 bases removed from V and 1 base from J, the gap between germline ends came to 12 bases. CDR3 nucleotides: TGTGCCAGCAGCTTTACGGGGAGAATCCAAGAGACCCAGTACTTC. Its protein is CASSFTGRIQETQYF.

This clonotype was picked up a small number of times. This chain links TRBV27 with TRBJ1-6; TRBD1 might be the D (6 bases). The germline CDR1 and CDR2 sequences are MNHEY and SMNVEV (reference sequence). Trimming shortened V by 5 bases and J by 6 bases, and 14 bases separated the two germline ends. This CDR3 spans 15 amino acids. The CDR3 protein is CASSTPTGINSPLHF. The CDR3 region has the DNA TGTGCCAGCAGTACCCCTACAGGGATTAATTCACCCCTCCACTTT.

This clonotype occurred a few times. This chain links TRBV5-8 with TRBJ2-3; D is ambiguous. CDR3 length equals 16 residues. The germline V gene has CDR1 SGHTS and CDR2 YDEGEE. V was clipped by 0 bases and J by 0 bases, with 11 bases between them. This chain's CDR3 is CASSLVGPSSTDTQYF. The CDR3 DNA is TGTGCCAGCAGCTTGGTTGGTCCTAGTAGCACAGATACGCAGTATTTT.

The CDR3 loop is CATSQPVAAPRYTDTQYF. The CDR3 DNA follows: TGTGCCACCAGCCAACCCGTGGCAGCCCCGCGGTACACAGATACGCAGTATTTT. The chain is built from TRBV15 and TRBJ2-3, with D unclear. Germline assignment: CDR1 LNHNV and CDR2 YYDKDF (reference sequence). V was shortened by 5 bases and J by 2 bases, with 23 bases between the two germline ends. The CDR3 consists of 18 residues.

This chain uses TRBV5-4 with TRBJ1-1; a weak D match, TRBD1 (5 bases). Trimming shortened V by 1 base and J by 1 base, and 11 bases separated the two germline ends. Germline V gene lookup returns CDR1 SGHNT and CDR2 YYREEE (reference sequence). This CDR3 comprises 15 residues. As DNA, the CDR3 is TGTGCCAGCAGCTTGAGGGACCAGAGGAACACTGAAGCTTTCTTT. As protein: CASSLRDQRNTEAFF.

This chain links TRBV15 with TRBJ2-1, with unresolved D. Germline CDR1 is LNHNV and CDR2 is YYDKDF (reference sequence). This CDR3 comprises 13 residues. Trimming removed 0 bases at V and 4 bases at J, with 4 bases between. The CDR3 loop reads CATSREGYNEQFF. The CDR3 DNA reads as TGTGCCACCAGCAGAGAGGGTTACAATGAGCAGTTCTTC. Complete variable domain (other parts from reference TRBV15 and TRBJ2-1): DAMVIQNPRYQVTQFGKPVTLSCSQTLNHNVMYWYQQKSSQAPKLLFHYYDKDFNNEADTPDNFQSRRPNTSFCFLDIRSPGLGDTAMYLCATSREGYNEQFFGPGTRLTVL.

Only a few counts were recorded for this clonotype. DNA of the CDR3: TGTGCCAGCAATCGGGCGGGAGCTAACTATGGCTACACCTTC. Protein product: CASNRAGANYGYTF. This chain links TRBV11-1 with TRBJ1-2, with D unresolved. CDR1 is SGHAT, CDR2 FQDESV, per germline (reference sequence). V was pared by 7 bases and J by 0 bases, with 12 bases between. The CDR3 is made up of 14 amino acids.

J is TRBJ2-5 and V is TRBV20-1; TRBD2 matches at 7 bases. V shed 6 bases and J 3 bases; nucleotides not matched to a gene: 7. Germline CDR1 reads DFQATT; CDR2 reads SNEGSKA (reference sequence). The CDR3 sequence is 13 residues long. The CDR3, as DNA: TGCAGTGCCCCCCGGGGGGTGGAAGAGACCCAGTACTTC. Amino acid sequence: CSAPRGVEETQYF.

V gene TRBV11-3 combines with J gene TRBJ2-7, with D unresolved. The CDR3 covers 12 residues. The germline gives CDR1 SGHNT, CDR2 YENEEA. Trimming pared 5 bases from V and 2 bases from J, leaving 7 bases between. The CDR3 sequence: CASSRNTYEQYF. CDR3 coding DNA: TGTGCCAGCAGCCGGAATACCTACGAGCAGTACTTC.

The chain recombines TRBV9 with TRBJ1-1, with TRBD1 matching over 8 bases. J lost 5 bases, V lost 3 bases, and 6 bases had no gene match. Germline V gene sequence: CDR1 SGDLS, CDR2 YYNGEE. This CDR3 contains 14 residues. CDR3 in amino acids: CASSAEGQETEAFF. The CDR3 nucleotides are TGTGCCAGCAGCGCTGAGGGACAGGAGACTGAAGCTTTCTTT.

This sequence joins TRBV11-2 and TRBJ2-2, with D tentatively TRBD2 (6 bases). The germline V gene has CDR1 SGHAT and CDR2 FQNNGV. The CDR3 length is 14 residues. Trimming took off 2 bases at V and 3 bases at J, with 7 bases between the two ends. The CDR3 region is CASSLRGYTGELFF. CDR3 in DNA: TGTGCCAGCAGCTTACGGGGGTACACCGGGGAGCTGTTTTTT.

This clonotype was detected only a few times. The chain has TRBV19 and TRBJ1-6; TRBD1 aligns across 8 bases. Per germline, CDR1 LNHDA and CDR2 SQIVND (reference sequence). This CDR3 comprises 15 residues. V shed 9 bases and J 5 bases; nucleotides not matched to a gene: 9. DNA for the CDR3: TGTGCCAGCAAAGACCAGGGGGCTAATAATTCACCCCTCCACTTT. It codes for CASKDQGANNSPLHF.

This clonotype was counted between two and nine times. The chain couples TRBV6-2 or TRBV6-3 to TRBJ2-3, with D perhaps TRBD2 (6 bases). V lost 5 bases to trimming and J lost 2 bases, with 20 bases between them. Germline V CDR1 and CDR2: MNHEY, SVGEGT. The CDR3 has 17 amino acids. The CDR3 loop is CASSPWGGDSPTDTQYF. DNA of the CDR3: TGTGCCAGCAGTCCCTGGGGCGGGGATTCTCCCACAGATACGCAGTATTTT.

The CDR3 DNA reads as TGTGCCAGCAGCCGGACTAGCGGGGGAGAGACCCAGTACTTC. Translated, it gives CASSRTSGGETQYF. The chain joins TRBV7-2 to TRBJ2-5, with 13 positions matching TRBD2. The CDR3 loop spans 14 amino acids. Germline assignment: CDR1 SGHTA and CDR2 FQGNSA. The trim removed 5 bases at V and 4 bases at J, leaving 1 base unmatched.

With regard to this clonotype: Since a much larger clone is just one base distant, this may be a read error. This chain joins TRBV24-1 and TRBJ1-2; the D is unclear. Germline lookup yields CDR1 KGHDR and CDR2 SFDVKD. Trimming shortened V by 4 bases and J by 4 bases, and 12 bases separated the two germline ends. The CDR3 spans 14 residues. As DNA, the CDR3 is TGTGCCACCAGTGACGTGAGCACCCCCTATGGCTACACCTTC. Translation gives CATSDVSTPYGYTF.

V is TRBV30 and J is TRBJ2-5; D unclear. Germline V CDR1 and CDR2: GTSNPN, SVGIG (reference sequence). The CDR3 is made up of 11 amino acids. The V end was cut by 4 bases, the J end by 5 bases, with 8 bases between. In DNA, the CDR3 is TGTGCCTGGAAAGTGGGGGAGACCCAGTACTTC. Translated: CAWKVGETQYF.

The genes are TRBV10-3 and TRBJ2-5; 9 bases fit TRBD1. This CDR3 is built from 13 residues. With V trimmed by 6 bases and J by 3 bases, 2 bases remained unmatched. Germline V gene lookup returns CDR1 ENHRY and CDR2 SYGVKD. For the CDR3, the DNA is TGTGCCATCAGCTGGACAGGGGAAGAGACCCAGTACTTC. Translation gives CAISWTGEETQYF.

The chain uses TRBV30 and TRBJ2-5; possible D gene TRBD2, 5 bases. Germline values: CDR1 GTSNPN, CDR2 SVGIG (reference sequence). CDR3 length: 14 amino acids. V shed 2 bases and J shed 5 bases, with 15 bases lying between them. The DNA of the CDR3 is TGTGCCTGGAGTTCTGCTAGCCTACGTGAGACCCAGTACTTC. Amino acids: CAWSSASLRETQYF.

This chain uses TRBV19 with TRBJ1-5, with D maybe TRBD1 (5 bases). The germline gives CDR1 LNHDA, CDR2 SQIVND (reference sequence). The CDR3 has 16 amino acids. Trimming pared 1 base from V and 4 bases from J, leaving 14 bases between. CDR3 in amino acids: CASSIVGEADNQPQHF. CDR3 coding DNA: TGTGCCAGTAGTATAGTGGGGGAGGCAGATAATCAGCCCCAGCATTTT.

This clonotype was picked up a small number of times. The V gene is TRBV6-1, the J gene TRBJ1-5, with D possibly being TRBD1 (6 bases). Germline V gene sequence: CDR1 MNHNS, CDR2 SASEGT. This CDR3 is built from 17 residues. V lost 3 bases and J lost 0, with 15 bases in between. The CDR3 region has the DNA TGTGCCAGCAGTGACTTGGGGGCACTTACTAGCAATCAGCCCCAGCATTTT. Translated: CASSDLGALTSNQPQHF.